This entry lists 5 T cell receptor beta chains sequenced from one sample in a study of shared clonotypes between healthy human individuals. Profiled with immunoSEQ multiplex PCR; TCRdb holds only in-frame clones, not every one. The sample has around 2,000,000 clones, about 95% seen once. As defined, naive CD8 cells were CD45RO-negative and positively selected for CCR7, with terminally differentiated effector memory CD45RA+ cells excluded. The sample consisted of naive CD8+ T cells sorted from blood. The source of these receptors is a man in his late teens or twenties in good health.

The chain combines TRBV11-2 with TRBJ1-5; D is unresolved. V was shortened by 1 base and J by 1 base, with 8 bases between the two germline ends. This CDR3 spans 15 amino acids. CDR1 is SGHAT and CDR2 is FQNNGV in the germline V gene. In DNA form, the CDR3 reads TGTGCCAGCAGCTTAGTAGAGGGCAGCAATCAGCCCCAGCATTTT. Residues: CASSLVEGSNQPQHF.

In the case of this clone: This specimen includes other DNA sequences encoding the same CDR3. This sequence joins TRBV27 and TRBJ2-7; D is uncertain. Germline CDR1 reads MNHEY; CDR2 reads SMNVEV (reference sequence). The CDR3 spans 11 residues. V was shortened by 3 bases and J by 6 bases, with 6 bases between the two germline ends. CDR3 loop: CASSFGSEQYF. CDR3 nucleotides: TGTGCCAGCAGTTTCGGATCCGAGCAGTACTTC.

A word on this clone: The same CDR3 can be traced to other DNA sequences in this sample. The rearrangement links TRBV5-4 to TRBJ1-2; 7 positions agree with TRBD1. This CDR3 is built from 14 residues. Germline V CDR1 and CDR2: SGHNT, YYREEE (reference sequence). With 3 bases clipped from V and 4 bases from J, the junction kept 6 bases outside the gene matches. CDR3 loop: CASSSGTAAYGYTF. CDR3 DNA: TGTGCCAGCAGCTCCGGGACAGCAGCCTATGGCTACACCTTC.

The chain is built from TRBV5-1 and TRBJ2-7; no definite D call. V dropped 2 bases and J dropped 6 bases, with 15 bases sitting between them. The CDR3 loop spans 14 amino acids. Germline V gives CDR1 SGHRS, CDR2 YFSETQ. The CDR3 sequence is CASSFTGQDGEQYF. DNA for the CDR3: TGCGCCAGCAGCTTTACCGGGCAAGATGGCGAGCAGTACTTC.

The chain carries TRBV25-1 and TRBJ1-4; D is unclear. Germline V gives CDR1 MGHDK, CDR2 SYGVNS. The CDR3 has 16 residues. Trimming cost V 3 bases and J 4 bases, with 15 bases left between them. The CDR3 nucleotides are TGTGCCAGCAGTGAGGGGTATCGGTATTATAATGAAAAACTGTTTTTT. Its translation is CASSEGYRYYNEKLFF.